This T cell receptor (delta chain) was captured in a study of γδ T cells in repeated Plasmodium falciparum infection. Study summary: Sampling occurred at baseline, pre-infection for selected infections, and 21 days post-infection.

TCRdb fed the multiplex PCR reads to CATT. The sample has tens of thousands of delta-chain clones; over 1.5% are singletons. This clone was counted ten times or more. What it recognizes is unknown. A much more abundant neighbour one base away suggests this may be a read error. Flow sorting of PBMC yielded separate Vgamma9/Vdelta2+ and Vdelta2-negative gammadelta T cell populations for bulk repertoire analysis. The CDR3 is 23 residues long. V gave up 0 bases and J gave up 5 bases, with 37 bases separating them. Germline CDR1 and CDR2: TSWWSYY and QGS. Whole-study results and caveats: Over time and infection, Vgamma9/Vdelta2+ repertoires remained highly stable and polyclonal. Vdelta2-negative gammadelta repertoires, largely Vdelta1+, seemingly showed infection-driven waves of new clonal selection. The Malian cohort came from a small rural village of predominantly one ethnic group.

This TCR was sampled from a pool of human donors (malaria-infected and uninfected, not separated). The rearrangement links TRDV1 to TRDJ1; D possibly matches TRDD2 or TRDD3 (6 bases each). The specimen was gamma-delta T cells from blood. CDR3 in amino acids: CALGELGSMVGHHSSWGWDKLIF. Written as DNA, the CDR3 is TGTGCTCTTGGGGAACTAGGCTCTATGGTTGGACACCACTCTTCCTGGGGATGGGATAAACTCATCTTT.